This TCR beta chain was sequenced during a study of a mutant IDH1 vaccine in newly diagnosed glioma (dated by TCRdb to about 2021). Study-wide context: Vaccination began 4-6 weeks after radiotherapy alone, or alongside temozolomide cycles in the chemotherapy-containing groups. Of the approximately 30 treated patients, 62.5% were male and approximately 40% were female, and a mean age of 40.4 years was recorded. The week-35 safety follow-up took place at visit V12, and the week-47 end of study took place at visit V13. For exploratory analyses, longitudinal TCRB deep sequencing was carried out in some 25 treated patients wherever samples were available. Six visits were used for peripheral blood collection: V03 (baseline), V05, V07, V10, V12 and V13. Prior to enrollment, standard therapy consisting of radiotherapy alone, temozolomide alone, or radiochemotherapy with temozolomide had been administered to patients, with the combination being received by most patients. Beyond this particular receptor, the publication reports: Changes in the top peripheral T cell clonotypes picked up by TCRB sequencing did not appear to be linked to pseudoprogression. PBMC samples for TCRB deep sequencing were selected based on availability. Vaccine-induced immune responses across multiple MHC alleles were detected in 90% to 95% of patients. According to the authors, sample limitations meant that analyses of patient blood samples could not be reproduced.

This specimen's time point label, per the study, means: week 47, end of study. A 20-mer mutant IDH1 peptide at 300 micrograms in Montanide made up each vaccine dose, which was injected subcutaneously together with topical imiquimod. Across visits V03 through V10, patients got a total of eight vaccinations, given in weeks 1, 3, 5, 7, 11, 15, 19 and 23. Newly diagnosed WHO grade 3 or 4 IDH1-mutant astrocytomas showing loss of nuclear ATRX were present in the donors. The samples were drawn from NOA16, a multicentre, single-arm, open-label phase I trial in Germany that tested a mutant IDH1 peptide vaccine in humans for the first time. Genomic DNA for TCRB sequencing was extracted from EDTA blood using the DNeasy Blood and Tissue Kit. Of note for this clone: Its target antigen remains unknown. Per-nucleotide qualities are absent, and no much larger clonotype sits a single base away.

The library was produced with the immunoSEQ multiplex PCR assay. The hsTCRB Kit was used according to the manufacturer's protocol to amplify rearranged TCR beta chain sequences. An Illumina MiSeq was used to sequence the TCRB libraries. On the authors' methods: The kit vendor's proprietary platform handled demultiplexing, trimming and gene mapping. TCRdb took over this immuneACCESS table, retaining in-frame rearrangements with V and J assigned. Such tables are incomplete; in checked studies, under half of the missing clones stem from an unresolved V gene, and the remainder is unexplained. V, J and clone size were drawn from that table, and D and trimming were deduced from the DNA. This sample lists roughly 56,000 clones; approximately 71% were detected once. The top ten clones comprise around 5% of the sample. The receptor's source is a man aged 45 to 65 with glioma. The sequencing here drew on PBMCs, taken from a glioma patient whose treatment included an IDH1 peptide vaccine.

The sequenced DNA: TGTGCCAGCAGCCGGGACAGGGAAAGAAGCGAAAAACTGTTTTTT. It codes for CASSRDRERSEKLFF. This receptor chain uses TRBV7-2 and TRBJ1-4; TRBD1 fits 9 bases in the junction. At the junction V is shortened by 5 bases and J by 8 bases; bases outside the gene matches: 9. CDR3 length: 15 amino acids, cysteine to phenylalanine. Just CDR3 DNA is preserved here, 45 bases in frame from base 1. CDR1 and CDR2 (SGHTA, FQGNSA) derive from the germline V gene.